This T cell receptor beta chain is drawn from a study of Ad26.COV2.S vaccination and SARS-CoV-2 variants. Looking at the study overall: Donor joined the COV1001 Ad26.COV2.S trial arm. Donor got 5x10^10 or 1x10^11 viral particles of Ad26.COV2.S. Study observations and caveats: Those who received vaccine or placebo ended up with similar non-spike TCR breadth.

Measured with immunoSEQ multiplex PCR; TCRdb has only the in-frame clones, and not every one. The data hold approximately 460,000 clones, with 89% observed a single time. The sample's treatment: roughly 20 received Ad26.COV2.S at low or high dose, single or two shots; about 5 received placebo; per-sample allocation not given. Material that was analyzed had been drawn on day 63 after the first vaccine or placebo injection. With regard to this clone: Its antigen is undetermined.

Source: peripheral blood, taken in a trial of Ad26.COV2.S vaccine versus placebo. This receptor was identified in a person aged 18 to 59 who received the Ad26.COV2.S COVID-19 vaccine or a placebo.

The CDR3 DNA reads as TGTGCCAGCAGCTCACAGACAGGGGGAGGCTACGAGCAGTACTTC. Encoded protein: CASSSQTGGGYEQYF. The gene calls are TRBV7-2 and TRBJ2-7, with 9 bases aligning to TRBD1. J was trimmed by 3 bases and V by 4 bases; bases with no gene match: 7. CDR3 length: 15 amino acids. In germline, CDR1 is SGHTA, CDR2 FQGNSA.